These 13 T cell receptor beta chains share one sample of origin, sequenced in a study of shared clonotypes between healthy human individuals. Using immunoSEQ multiplex PCR, the repertoire was profiled, and TCRdb retains in-frame clones only, with some absent. The sample has about 380,000 clones, just over 95% seen once. Sequenced material: memory CD8+ T cells sorted from blood. As for subset: CD45RO+ cells pooled with CCR7-negative TemRA cells. These receptors were taken from a man under 40 in good health.

In its sample, this clone was seen once. The V and J genes are TRBV6-1 and TRBJ1-2; 10 bases are a match to TRBD1. This CDR3 spans 17 amino acids. Per the germline V gene, CDR1 is MNHNS and CDR2 is SASEGT. V gave up 0 bases and J gave up 7 bases; unmatched junction bases: 11. The CDR3 DNA reads as TGTGCCAGCAGTGAAGCGCTTTGGCGGGACAGGGGACGTGGCTACACCTTC. It encodes CASSEALWRDRGRGYTF.

V gene TRBV2 combines with J gene TRBJ2-4, with TRBD2 identical over 14 bases. Germline CDR1 SNHLY, CDR2 FYNNEI. Losses at the gene ends were 8 bases for V and 6 bases for J; bases not matched to a gene: 6. CDR3 length equals 15 residues. This CDR3 is CASGGLAGGVNIQYF. The CDR3 coding sequence is TGTGCCAGCGGTGGACTAGCGGGAGGAGTAAACATTCAGTACTTC.

The chain links TRBV30 to TRBJ2-7; 10 bases map to TRBD2. V shed 3 bases, J shed 3 bases, and the junction held 11 bases outside the gene matches. CDR1 GTSNPN and CDR2 SVGIG come from the germline V gene (reference sequence). The CDR3 is 16 residues long. This CDR3 reads CAWRPIPGLANYEQYF. CDR3 DNA: TGTGCCTGGAGACCCATTCCGGGACTAGCGAACTACGAGCAGTACTTC. Combining the CDR3 with reference TRBV30 and TRBJ2-7 gives the whole variable domain SQTIHQWPATLVQPVGSPLSLECTVEGTSNPNLYWYRQAAGRGLQLLFYSVGIGQISSEVPQNLSASRPQDRQFILSSKKLLLSDSGFYLCAWRPIPGLANYEQYFGPGTRLTVT.

This chain connects TRBV30 to TRBJ2-7, with D possibly being TRBD2 (6 bases). The germline gives CDR1 GTSNPN, CDR2 SVGIG (reference sequence). V was cut by 3 bases and J by 0 bases, with 9 bases left in between. The CDR3 has 13 residues. The CDR3 DNA reads TGTGCCTGGAGCCGGGGGTCCTCCTACGAGCAGTACTTC. This encodes CAWSRGSSYEQYF.

The V call is TRBV9, the J call TRBJ2-1, with D possibly being TRBD2 (6 bases). V lost 0 bases, J lost 11 bases, and 12 bases lay in between. This CDR3 region has 13 residues. Germline CDR1 is SGDLS and CDR2 is YYNGEE. The CDR3 here is CASSVGGGTQQFF. The CDR3, as DNA: TGTGCCAGCAGCGTAGGTGGGGGGACTCAGCAGTTCTTC.

This rearrangement joins TRBV21-1 to TRBJ2-5; the table's D call, TRBD1, was not checked against the DNA. TRBV21-1 is shown as a pseudogene. The length of the CDR3 is 14 residues. CDR3 sequence (DNA): TGTGCCAGCAGCATCCGACAGGCGCAAGAGACCCAGTACTTC. Protein: CASSIRQAQETQYF.

V is TRBV7-9 and J is TRBJ2-5, with 8 bases that match TRBD2. J gave up 5 bases and V 5 bases, and 10 bases lay outside the gene matches. The V gene's germline CDR1 is SEHNR and CDR2 FQNEAQ (reference sequence). The CDR3 length is 15 residues. The CDR3 here is CASSPGRAPQETQYF. CDR3 bases: TGTGCCAGCAGCCCCGGGAGGGCCCCTCAGGAGACCCAGTACTTC.

The V gene is TRBV6-6, the J gene TRBJ1-5; the D is unclear. Trimming shortened V by 2 bases and J by 4 bases, and 6 bases separated the two germline ends. This CDR3 comprises 13 residues. Germline-derived CDR1 and CDR2 are MNHNY and SVGAGI (reference sequence). CDR3 sequence: CASSYVKNQPQHF. In DNA form, the CDR3 reads TGTGCCAGCAGTTACGTCAAGAATCAGCCCCAGCATTTT.

The chain links TRBV4-2 to TRBJ1-3; TRBD1 is a possible D gene (5 bases). CDR3 length equals 15 residues. CDR1 is LGHNA and CDR2 is YNFKEQ in the germline V gene. Trimming cost V 11 bases and J 4 bases, with 21 bases left between them. CDR3 sequence reads: CACSEGVTGGNTIYF. The CDR3 bases are TGTGCCTGTTCCGAAGGGGTCACGGGGGGAAACACCATATATTTT.

The rearrangement uses TRBV29-1 and TRBJ2-7; maybe TRBD2 (5 bases). Trimming removed 2 bases from V and 6 bases from J, with 20 bases in between. Germline CDR1 is SQVTM and CDR2 is ANQGSEA. The CDR3 sequence is 15 residues long. CDR3 sequence (DNA): TGCAGCGTTGAAAATTTCGAGGGCCTAACTATCGAGCAGTACTTC. It codes for CSVENFEGLTIEQYF.

The genes are TRBV10-3 and TRBJ2-6; D call uncertain. The CDR3 has 13 amino acids. V was cut by 2 bases and J by 4 bases, with 3 bases left in between. Germline V gene lookup returns CDR1 ENHRY and CDR2 SYGVKD. The CDR3, as DNA: TGTGCCATCAGTGAGGTGGGGGCCAACGTCCTGACTTTC. It codes for CAISEVGANVLTF.

The chain joins TRBV28 to TRBJ2-2, with D hard to call. Germline V gene data show CDR1 as MDHEN and CDR2 as SYDVKM. The CDR3 has 14 amino acids. V was trimmed by 1 base and J by 1 base, leaving 4 bases between them. CDR3 nucleotides: TGTGCCAGCAGTTTATTCCGGAACACCGGGGAGCTGTTTTTT. Protein product: CASSLFRNTGELFF.

In this sample, this clone turned up once. The chain couples TRBV28 to TRBJ1-2, with 8 nucleotides matching TRBD1. The CDR3 runs to 15 residues. The V gene's germline CDR1 is MDHEN and CDR2 SYDVKM. V was pared by 0 bases and J by 12 bases, with 12 bases of the junction left unmatched. CDR3 DNA sequence: TGTGCCAGCAGTTTATGGACAGGGGCACGTTTGATGAACACCTTC. This sequence encodes CASSLWTGARLMNTF.